This TCR beta chain was observed in a study of cytomegalovirus exposure and HLA in healthy donors. As for the study in general: Around 80 million unique TCRs from HLA-typed donors were held in an early data release.

A word on this clone: What it recognizes is unknown. Additional DNA sequences in this sample encode the identical CDR3.

Use of 60 Vbeta and 13 Jbeta primers characterized the PCR. TCRdb's table, derived via immunoSEQ multiplex PCR, lists solely in-frame clones and lacks some. The sample yields 110,000 to 150,000 clones, around 80% seen once. General study results and limits: Presence/absence analysis assumed near-uniform sequencing depth across donors. The HLA-A and HLA-B alleles of most subjects were reportedly predicted accurately from TCR beta sequences.

Trimming removed 5 bases at V and 7 bases at J, with 14 bases between. CDR3 length: 13 residues. Germline CDR1 SEHNR, CDR2 FQNEAQ (reference sequence). The chain links TRBV7-9 to TRBJ1-2; possible D gene TRBD1, 6 bases. The source is a woman aged 40 to 50 in good health and CMV-seropositive. The sequenced sample consisted of PBMCs. As DNA, the CDR3 is TGTGCCAGCAGCCTAGATACAGGGAGTGGCTACACCTTC. Translation gives CASSLDTGSGYTF.